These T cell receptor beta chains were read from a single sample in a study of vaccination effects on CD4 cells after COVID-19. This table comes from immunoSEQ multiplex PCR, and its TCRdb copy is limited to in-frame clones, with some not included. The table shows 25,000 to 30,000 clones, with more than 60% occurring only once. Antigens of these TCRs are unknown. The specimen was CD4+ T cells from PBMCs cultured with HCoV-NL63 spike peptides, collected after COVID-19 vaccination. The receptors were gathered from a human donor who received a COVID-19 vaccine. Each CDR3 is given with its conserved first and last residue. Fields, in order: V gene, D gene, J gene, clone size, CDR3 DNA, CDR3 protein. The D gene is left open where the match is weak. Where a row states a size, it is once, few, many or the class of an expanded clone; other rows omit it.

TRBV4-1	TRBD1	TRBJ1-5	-	TGCGCCAGCAGCCAAGATGGGCCGGGACAGGGTAATCAGCCCCAGCATTTT	CASSQDGPGQGNQPQHF
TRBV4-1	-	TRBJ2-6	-	TGCGCCAGCAGCCAAGTTGGGTTCGGGGGTACGTCCAACGTCCTGACTTTC	CASSQVGFGGTSNVLTF
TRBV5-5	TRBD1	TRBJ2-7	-	TGTGCCAGCAGCTTGGTAACAGGGGGCTACGAGCAGTACTTC	CASSLVTGGYEQYF
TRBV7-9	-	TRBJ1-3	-	TGTGCCAGCAGCTTAGCGTCATCTGGAAACACCATATATTTT	CASSLASSGNTIYF
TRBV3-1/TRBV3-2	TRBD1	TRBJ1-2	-	TGTGCCAGCAGCCAATCCAGGGGGGAAATATATGGCTACACCTTC	CASSQSRGEIYGYTF
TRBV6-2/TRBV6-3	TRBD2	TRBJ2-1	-	TGTGCCAGCAGTTACTCCCAACTAGCGGGGGCGCCCAATGAGCAGTTCTTC	CASSYSQLAGAPNEQFF
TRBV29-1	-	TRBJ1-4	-	TGCAGCGTTGTCGACAGGAGAACAACTAATGAAAAACTGTTTTTT	CSVVDRRTTNEKLFF
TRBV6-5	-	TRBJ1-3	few	TGTGCCAGCCATATGGGGACAACCGCGGACACCATATATTTT	CASHMGTTADTIYF
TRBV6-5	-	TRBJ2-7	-	TGTGCCAGCAGTCGACAGCGCGGCCCCTACGAGCAGTACTTC	CASSRQRGPYEQYF
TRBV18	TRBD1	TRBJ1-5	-	TGTGCCAGCTCAAGACAGGGGGCTAGCAATCAGCCCCAGCATTTT	CASSRQGASNQPQHF
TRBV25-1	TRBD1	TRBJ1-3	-	TGTGCCAGCAGTTCGTGGGCAGGGGGTTCATCTGGAAACACCATATATTTT	CASSSWAGGSSGNTIYF
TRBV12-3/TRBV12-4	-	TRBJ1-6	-	TGTGCCAGCAGTAGGGAGGATAATTCACCCCTCCACTTT	CASSREDNSPLHF
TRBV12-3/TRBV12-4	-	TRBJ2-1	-	TGTGCCAGCACCGCGGTAGGGGAGCAGTTCTTC	CASTAVGEQFF
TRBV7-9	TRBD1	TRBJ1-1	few	TGTGCCAGCAGCAAACTCAAGGGGGCGCTAGGCCCTGAAGCTTTCTTT	CASSKLKGALGPEAFF
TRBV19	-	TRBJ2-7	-	TGTGCCAGTAGTCCAAACGGCCGGGACGGGTTCTACGAGCAGTACTTC	CASSPNGRDGFYEQYF
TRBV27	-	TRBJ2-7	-	TGTGCCAGCAGTTCCTTGGGTCTTATAGCGGCCTCCTACGAGCAGTACTTC	CASSSLGLIAASYEQYF
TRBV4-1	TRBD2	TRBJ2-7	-	TGCGCCAGCAGCCCTTCCGGGACTAGCGGGAGGGCCCTCAGGTACGAGCAGTACTTC	CASSPSGTSGRALRYEQYF
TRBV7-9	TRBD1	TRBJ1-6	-	TGTGCCAGCAGCTTATCCGGGACAGGGTGGGATTCACCCCTCCACTTT	CASSLSGTGWDSPLHF
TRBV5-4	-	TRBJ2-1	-	TGTGCCAGCAGACCTAATTCTAGGGGGAGCTCCTACAATGAGCAGTTCTTC	CASRPNSRGSSYNEQFF
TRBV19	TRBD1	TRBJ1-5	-	TGTGCCAGTAGTAGTGAACAGGGGGCGAGTCAGCCCCAGCATTTT	CASSSEQGASQPQHF
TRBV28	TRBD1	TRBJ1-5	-	TGTGCCAGCGCCCAGGGGGGTGGCAATCAGCCCCAGCATTTT	CASAQGGGNQPQHF
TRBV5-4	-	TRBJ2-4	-	TGTGCCAGCAGCTTAGCAGGGAATGGAAACATTCAGTACTTC	CASSLAGNGNIQYF